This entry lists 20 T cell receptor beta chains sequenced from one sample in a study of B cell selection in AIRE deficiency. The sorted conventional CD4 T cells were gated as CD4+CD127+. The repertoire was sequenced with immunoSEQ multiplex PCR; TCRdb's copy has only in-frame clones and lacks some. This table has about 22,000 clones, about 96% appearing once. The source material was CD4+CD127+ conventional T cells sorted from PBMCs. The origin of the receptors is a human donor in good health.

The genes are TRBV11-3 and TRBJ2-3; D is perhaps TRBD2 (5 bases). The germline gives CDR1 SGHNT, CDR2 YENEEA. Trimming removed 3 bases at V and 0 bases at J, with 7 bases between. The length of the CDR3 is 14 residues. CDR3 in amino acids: CASSLGGSTDTQYF. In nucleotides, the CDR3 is TGTGCCAGCAGCTTGGGCGGGAGCACAGATACGCAGTATTTT.

CDR3 residues: CASSRQGGTEAFF. The CDR3 DNA reads as TGTGCCAGCAGCCGACAGGGGGGCACTGAAGCTTTCTTT. The chain carries TRBV5-8 and TRBJ1-1; TRBD1 agrees at 9 bases. The V gene's germline CDR1 is SGHTS and CDR2 YDEGEE. V dropped 4 bases and J dropped 4; count of bases not matched to a gene: 2. This CDR3 comprises 13 residues.

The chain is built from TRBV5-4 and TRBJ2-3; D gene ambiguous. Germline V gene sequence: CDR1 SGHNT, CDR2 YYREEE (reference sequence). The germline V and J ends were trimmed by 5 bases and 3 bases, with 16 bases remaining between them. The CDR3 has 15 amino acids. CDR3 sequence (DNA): TGTGCCAGCAGGTCGGGTACGGGCGAGACAGATACGCAGTATTTT. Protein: CASRSGTGETDTQYF.

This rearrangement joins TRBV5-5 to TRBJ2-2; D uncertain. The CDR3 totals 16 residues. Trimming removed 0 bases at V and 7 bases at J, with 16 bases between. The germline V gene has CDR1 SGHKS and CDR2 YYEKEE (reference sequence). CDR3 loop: CASSLGLPSFGGELFF. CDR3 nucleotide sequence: TGTGCCAGCAGCTTGGGACTCCCCAGCTTCGGCGGGGAGCTGTTTTTT.

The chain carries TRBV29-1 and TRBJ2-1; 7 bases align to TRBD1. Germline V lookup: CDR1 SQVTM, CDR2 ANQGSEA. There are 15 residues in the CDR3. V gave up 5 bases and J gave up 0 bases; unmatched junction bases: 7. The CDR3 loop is CSVRDSPSSYNEQFF. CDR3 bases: TGCAGCGTTCGGGACAGCCCGAGCTCCTACAATGAGCAGTTCTTC.

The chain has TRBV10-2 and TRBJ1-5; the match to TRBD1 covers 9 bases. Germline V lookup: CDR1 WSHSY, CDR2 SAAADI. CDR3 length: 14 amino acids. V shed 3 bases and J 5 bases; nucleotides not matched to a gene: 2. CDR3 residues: CASSDRTGDQPQHF. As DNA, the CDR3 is TGCGCCAGCAGTGATAGGACAGGGGATCAGCCCCAGCATTTT.

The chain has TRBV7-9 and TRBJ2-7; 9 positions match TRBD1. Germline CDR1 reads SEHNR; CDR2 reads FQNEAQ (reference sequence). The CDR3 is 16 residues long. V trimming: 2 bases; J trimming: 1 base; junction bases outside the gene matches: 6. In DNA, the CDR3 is TGTGCCAGCAGCTTAAGGGCCGGGACAGGGTCCTACGAGCAGTACTTC. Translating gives CASSLRAGTGSYEQYF.

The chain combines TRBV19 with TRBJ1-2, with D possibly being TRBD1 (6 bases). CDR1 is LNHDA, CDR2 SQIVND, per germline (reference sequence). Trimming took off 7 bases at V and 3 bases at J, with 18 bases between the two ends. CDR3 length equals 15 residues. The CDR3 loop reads CASNYRQAAYYGYTF. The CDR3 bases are TGTGCCAGTAACTATAGACAGGCTGCGTACTATGGCTACACCTTC.

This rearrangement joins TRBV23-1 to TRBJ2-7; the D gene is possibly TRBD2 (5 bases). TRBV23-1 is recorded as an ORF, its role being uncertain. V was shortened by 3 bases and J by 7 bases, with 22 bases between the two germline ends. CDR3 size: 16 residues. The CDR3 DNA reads TGCGCCAGCAGTCAGGGAGAGGGTAGGACCCCGGGTGAGCAGTACTTC. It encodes CASSQGEGRTPGEQYF.

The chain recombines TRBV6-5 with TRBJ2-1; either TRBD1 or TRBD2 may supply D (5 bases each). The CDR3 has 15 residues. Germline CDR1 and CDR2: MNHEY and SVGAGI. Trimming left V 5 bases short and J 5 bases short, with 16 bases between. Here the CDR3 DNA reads TGTGCCAGCAGTGGGGTGAGGGGCCGAAACAATGAGCAGTTCTTC. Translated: CASSGVRGRNNEQFF.

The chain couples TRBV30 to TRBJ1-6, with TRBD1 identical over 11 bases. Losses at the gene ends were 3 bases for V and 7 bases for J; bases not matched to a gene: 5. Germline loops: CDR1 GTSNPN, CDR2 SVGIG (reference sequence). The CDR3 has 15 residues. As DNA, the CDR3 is TGTGCCTGGAGAAGCGGGACAGGGGGAAATTCACCCCTCCACTTT. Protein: CAWRSGTGGNSPLHF.

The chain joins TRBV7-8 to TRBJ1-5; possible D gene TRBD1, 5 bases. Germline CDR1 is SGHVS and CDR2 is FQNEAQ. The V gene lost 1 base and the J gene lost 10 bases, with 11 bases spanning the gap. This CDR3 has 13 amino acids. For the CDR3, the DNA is TGTGCCAGCAGCTTAGAGCGGGGGGGACCCCAGCATTTT. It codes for CASSLERGGPQHF.

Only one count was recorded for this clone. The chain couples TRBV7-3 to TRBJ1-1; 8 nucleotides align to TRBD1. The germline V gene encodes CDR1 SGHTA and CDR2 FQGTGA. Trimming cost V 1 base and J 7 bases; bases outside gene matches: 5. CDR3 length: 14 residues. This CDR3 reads CASSLNPGGFEAFF. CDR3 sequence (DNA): TGTGCCAGCAGCTTAAATCCAGGGGGCTTTGAAGCTTTCTTT.

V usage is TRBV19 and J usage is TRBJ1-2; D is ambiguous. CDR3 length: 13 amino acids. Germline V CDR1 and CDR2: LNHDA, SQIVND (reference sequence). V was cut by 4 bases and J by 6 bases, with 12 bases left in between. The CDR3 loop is CASSTLDGNGYTF. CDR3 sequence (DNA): TGTGCCAGTAGTACCTTGGACGGGAATGGCTACACCTTC.

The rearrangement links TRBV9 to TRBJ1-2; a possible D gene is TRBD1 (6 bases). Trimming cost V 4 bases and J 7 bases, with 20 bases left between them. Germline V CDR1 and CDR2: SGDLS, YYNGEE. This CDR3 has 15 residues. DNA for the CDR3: TGTGCCAGCAGCATTGGGGGCGCACCCGCCTCTGGCTACACCTTC. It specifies CASSIGGAPASGYTF.

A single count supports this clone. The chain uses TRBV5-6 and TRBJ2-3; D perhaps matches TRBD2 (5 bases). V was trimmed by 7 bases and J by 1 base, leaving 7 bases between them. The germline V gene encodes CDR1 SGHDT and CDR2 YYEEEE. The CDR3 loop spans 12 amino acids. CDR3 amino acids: CASGLGTDTQYF. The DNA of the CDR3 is TGTGCCAGCGGACTTGGCACAGATACGCAGTATTTT.

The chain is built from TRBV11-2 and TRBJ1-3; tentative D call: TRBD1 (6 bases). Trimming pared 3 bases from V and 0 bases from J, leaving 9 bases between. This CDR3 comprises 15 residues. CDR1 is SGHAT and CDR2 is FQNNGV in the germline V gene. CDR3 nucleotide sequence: TGTGCCAGCAGCTTGGGACAAAACTCTGGAAACACCATATATTTT. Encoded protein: CASSLGQNSGNTIYF.

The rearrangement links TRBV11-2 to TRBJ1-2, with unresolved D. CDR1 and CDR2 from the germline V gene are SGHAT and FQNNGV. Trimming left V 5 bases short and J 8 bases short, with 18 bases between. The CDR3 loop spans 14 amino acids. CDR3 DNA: TGTGCCAGCAGCCCGGAATGGCAGATTTTCGGCTACACCTTC. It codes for CASSPEWQIFGYTF.

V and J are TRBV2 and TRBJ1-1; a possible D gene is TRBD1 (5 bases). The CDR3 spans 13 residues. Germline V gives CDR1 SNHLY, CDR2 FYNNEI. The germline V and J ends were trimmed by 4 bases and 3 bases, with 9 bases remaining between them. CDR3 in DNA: TGTGCCAGCAGTGCCCAGGGAGACACTGAAGCTTTCTTT. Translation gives CASSAQGDTEAFF.

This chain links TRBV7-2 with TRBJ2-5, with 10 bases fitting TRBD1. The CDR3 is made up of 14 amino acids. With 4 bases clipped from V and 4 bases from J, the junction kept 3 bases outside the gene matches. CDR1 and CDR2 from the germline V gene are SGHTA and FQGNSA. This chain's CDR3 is CASSYDRGRETQYF. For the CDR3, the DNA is TGTGCCAGCAGCTACGACAGGGGGCGAGAGACCCAGTACTTC.